These 24 T cell receptor beta chains share one sample of origin, sequenced in a study of control samples from healthy donors and cancer patients (dated by TCRdb to between 2020 and 2021). Library preparation was by the immunoSEQ multiplex PCR assay. TCRdb holds this immuneACCESS table with in-frame rearrangements only. Some clones are missing; in checked studies, unresolved V genes explain under half, and the rest has no known cause. The sample table shows approximately 70,000 clones, and approximately 83% are seen once. Roughly 14% of the sample goes to the ten largest clones. Source material: blood. These receptors were collected from a man aged 55 to 70 in good health.

The gene calls are TRBV25-1 and TRBJ2-3, with no clear D. The CDR3 loop spans 15 amino acids. Per germline, CDR1 MGHDK and CDR2 SYGVNS. V was shortened by 8 bases and J by 0 bases, with 15 bases between the two germline ends. The CDR3 DNA sequence: TGTGCCAGCCTCGCCCGTTGCGTTAGCACAGATACGCAGTATTTT. Residues: CASLARCVSTDTQYF.

This chain joins TRBV10-3 and TRBJ2-7; D ambiguous. V gave up 3 bases and J gave up 0 bases, with 12 bases separating them. This CDR3 has 15 residues. Germline-derived CDR1 and CDR2 are ENHRY and SYGVKD. In nucleotides, the CDR3 is TGTGCCATCAGTGAATTGCGGATTAGCTCCTACGAGCAGTACTTC. Its protein is CAISELRISSYEQYF.

The V gene is TRBV5-1, the J gene TRBJ1-3; no firm D call. The CDR3 is made up of 15 amino acids. Trimming took off 1 base at V and 0 bases at J, with 8 bases between the two ends. Germline loops: CDR1 SGHRS, CDR2 YFSETQ. The CDR3 sequence is CASSLWGTSGNTIYF. The DNA of the CDR3 is TGCGCCAGCAGCTTGTGGGGAACCTCTGGAAACACCATATATTTT.

The rearrangement joins TRBV4-3 to TRBJ1-4; 9 nucleotides agree with TRBD1. The V segment lost 3 bases and the J segment 7 bases; nucleotides outside the gene matches: 6. Germline V gene data show CDR1 as LGHNA and CDR2 as YSLEER. CDR3 length: 15 amino acids. The CDR3 spells CASSQAGTGSEKLFF. As DNA, the CDR3 is TGCGCCAGCAGCCAGGCCGGGACAGGGAGTGAAAAACTGTTTTTT.

The rearrangement uses TRBV7-2 and TRBJ2-4, with TRBD1 as a possible D gene (6 bases). V gave up 3 bases and J gave up 8 bases, with 11 bases separating them. This CDR3 is built from 13 residues. Germline assignment: CDR1 SGHTA and CDR2 FQGNSA. CDR3 amino acids: CASSFQGNDIQYF. In DNA form, the CDR3 reads TGTGCCAGCAGCTTCCAGGGGAACGACATTCAGTACTTC.

The chain joins TRBV5-1 to TRBJ2-3; 9 bases are a match to TRBD1. The CDR3 has 15 residues. Germline assignment: CDR1 SGHRS and CDR2 YFSETQ. With V trimmed by 2 bases and J by 4 bases, 5 bases remained unmatched. This CDR3 reads CASSFGTGSADTQYF. CDR3 in DNA: TGCGCCAGCAGCTTCGGGACAGGGTCGGCAGATACGCAGTATTTT.

This clone was observed many times. J is TRBJ2-7 and V is TRBV2, with a weak D call TRBD1 (5 bases). V was trimmed by 5 bases and J by 3 bases, leaving 11 bases between them. CDR1 and CDR2 from the germline V gene are SNHLY and FYNNEI. This CDR3 has 13 residues. CDR3 sequence reads: CASSQGRGYEQYF. The CDR3 region has the DNA TGTGCCAGCAGTCAGGGAAGGGGCTACGAGCAGTACTTC.

The rearrangement uses TRBV28 and TRBJ2-1, with 7 positions matching TRBD2. Germline CDR1 MDHEN, CDR2 SYDVKM. Germline trimming cut 6 bases from V and 0 bases from J; bases unmatched to any gene: 8. The CDR3 is 16 amino acids. CDR3: CASRSLAASSYNEQFF. As DNA, the CDR3 is TGTGCCAGCAGGTCTCTAGCGGCCAGCTCCTACAATGAGCAGTTCTTC.

The sample holds a few counts of this clone. V and J are TRBV13 and TRBJ2-5; D remains ambiguous. Trimming took 3 bases from V and 5 from J, leaving 10 bases between them. CDR3 length: 13 residues. Germline CDR1 and CDR2: PRHDT and FYEKMQ (reference sequence). The DNA for the CDR3 is TGTGCCAGCAGCTTCGGTGCGCAGGAGACCCAGTACTTC. Protein sequence: CASSFGAQETQYF.

This chain connects TRBV7-6 to TRBJ2-7; 16 bases are shared with TRBD2. The junction had 5 bases not matched to a gene; V was cut back by 4 bases and J by 5 bases. The length of the CDR3 is 16 residues. Germline assignment: CDR1 SGHVS and CDR2 FNYEAQ. The CDR3, as DNA: TGTGCCAGCAGCTGGGGACTAGCGGGAGGGCTGCACGAGCAGTACTTC. Encoded protein: CASSWGLAGGLHEQYF. Supplemented by reference TRBV7-6 and TRBJ2-7, the full variable domain reads GAGVSQSPRYKVTKRGQDVALRCDPISGHVSLYWYRQALGQGPEFLTYFNYEAQQDKSGLPNDRFSAERPEGSISTLTIQRTEQRDSAMYRCASSWGLAGGLHEQYFGPGTRLTVT.

V and J are TRBV2 and TRBJ2-7; 7 bases align to TRBD1. This CDR3 region has 13 residues. CDR1 and CDR2 (germline): SNHLY, FYNNEI. The V and J ends lost 4 bases and 2 bases, in that order; junction bases with no gene match: 2. CDR3 sequence: CASSGDSPYEQYF. The CDR3 region has the DNA TGTGCCAGCAGTGGGGACAGCCCCTACGAGCAGTACTTC.

The chain has TRBV7-9 and TRBJ1-2; 12 bases are shared with TRBD1. CDR1 is SEHNR, CDR2 FQNEAQ, per germline (reference sequence). The CDR3 consists of 12 residues. V trimming: 8 bases; J trimming: 8 bases; junction bases outside the gene matches: 3. The chain's CDR3 is CASLGTGGGYTF. DNA for the CDR3: TGTGCCAGCTTGGGGACAGGGGGCGGCTACACCTTC.

The genes are TRBV7-9 and TRBJ2-7; D possibly corresponds to TRBD2 (7 bases). This CDR3 comprises 19 residues. V lost 4 bases to trimming and J lost 1 base, with 26 bases between them. The V gene's germline CDR1 is SEHNR and CDR2 FQNEAQ (reference sequence). The CDR3 region is CASSSQIGGPGRGSYEQYF. CDR3 DNA: TGTGCCAGCAGCTCGCAAATAGGCGGACCGGGGAGGGGGTCCTACGAGCAGTACTTC.

The chain is built from TRBV10-3 and TRBJ2-1, with 13 bases matching TRBD2. Looked up from germline, CDR1 is ENHRY and CDR2 is SYGVKD. The CDR3 is 14 amino acids. V trimming: 9 bases; J trimming: 5 bases; junction bases outside the gene matches: 4. The CDR3, as DNA: TGTGCCATTGGACTAGCGGGAGACAACAATGAGCAGTTCTTC. It yields the protein CAIGLAGDNNEQFF.

This chain's CDR3 is CAWSVLAGPYEQYF. In DNA form, the CDR3 reads TGTGCCTGGAGTGTTCTAGCGGGACCCTACGAGCAGTACTTC. The rearrangement uses TRBV30 and TRBJ2-5; the match to TRBD2 covers 9 bases. The end of the DNA fits TRBJ2-7 better, so the J call may be wrong. The CDR3 consists of 14 residues. CDR1 is GTSNPN, CDR2 SVGIG, per germline (reference sequence).

This chain connects TRBV5-1 to TRBJ2-2; D gene uncertain. The CDR3 loop spans 15 amino acids. Germline lookup yields CDR1 SGHRS and CDR2 YFSETQ. V lost 0 bases, J lost 4 bases, and 10 bases lay in between. The CDR3 here is CASSLAIGPTGELFF. The CDR3 bases are TGCGCCAGCAGCTTGGCAATTGGTCCCACCGGGGAGCTGTTTTTT.

The chain combines TRBV7-3 with TRBJ1-1, with D maybe TRBD1 (5 bases). CDR3 size: 15 residues. Per the germline V gene, CDR1 is SGHTA and CDR2 is FQGTGA. V lost 2 bases, J lost 4 bases, and 14 bases lay in between. The CDR3: CASSLGGSQTTEAFF. CDR3 nucleotides: TGTGCCAGCAGCTTAGGGGGATCACAGACCACTGAAGCTTTCTTT.

The chain has TRBV5-4 and TRBJ2-5, with 10 bases identical to TRBD2. CDR1 and CDR2 from the germline V gene are SGHNT and YYREEE (reference sequence). The V segment lost 0 bases and the J segment 3 bases; nucleotides outside the gene matches: 5. The CDR3 covers 16 residues. Here the CDR3 reads CASSLEREGDEETQYF. In nucleotides, the CDR3 is TGTGCCAGCAGCTTGGAGCGGGAGGGCGATGAAGAGACCCAGTACTTC. Full variable domain (remainder filled in from reference TRBV5-4 and TRBJ2-5): ETGVTQSPTHLIKTRGQQVTLRCSSQSGHNTVSWYQQALGQGPQFIFQYYREEENGRGNFPPRFSGLQFPNYSSELNVNALELDDSALYLCASSLEREGDEETQYFGPGTRLLVL.

V usage is TRBV9 and J usage is TRBJ2-5; 8 bases align to TRBD1. This CDR3 is built from 16 residues. V gave up 3 bases and J gave up 2 bases; unmatched junction bases: 9. The germline CDR1 and CDR2 sequences are SGDLS and YYNGEE. The CDR3 DNA reads TGTGCCAGCAGCGGGGACCGGGACAGGATACAAGAGACCCAGTACTTC. Amino acid sequence: CASSGDRDRIQETQYF.

This chain uses TRBV7-9 with TRBJ1-6, with D uncertain. This CDR3 is 17 amino acids long. Germline CDR1 reads SEHNR; CDR2 reads FQNEAQ (reference sequence). Trimming stripped 5 bases from V and 0 bases from J, with 14 bases between. CDR3 region: CASSHPQEGSYNSPLHF. Here the CDR3 DNA reads TGTGCCAGCAGCCACCCCCAGGAGGGCTCCTATAATTCACCCCTCCACTTT.

The chain employs TRBV18 and TRBJ2-2; a possible D gene is TRBD1 (5 bases). Germline V gene lookup returns CDR1 KGHSH and CDR2 LQKENI. The CDR3 runs to 12 residues. V lost 4 bases and J lost 6, with 6 bases in between. The CDR3 region has the DNA TGTGCCAGCTCACAGGGGCCCGGGGAGCTGTTTTTT. Residues: CASSQGPGELFF.

CDR3: CASYGGIGETQYF. In nucleotides, the CDR3 is TGTGCCAGTTATGGCGGGATCGGGGAGACCCAGTACTTC. The J gene is TRBJ2-5, the V gene TRBV19, with D tentatively TRBD2 (6 bases). This CDR3 has 13 amino acids. CDR1 LNHDA and CDR2 SQIVND come from the germline V gene (reference sequence). Trimming removed 8 bases at V and 5 bases at J, with 15 bases between.

CDR3 protein: CASSLLGTSVPYEQYF. The CDR3 region has the DNA TGCGCCAGCAGCTTGCTCGGGACTAGCGTCCCCTACGAGCAGTACTTC. The chain recombines TRBV5-1 with TRBJ2-7, with 10 bases fitting TRBD2. V gave up 1 base and J gave up 2 bases; unmatched junction bases: 6. The CDR3 length is 16 residues. The germline V gene has CDR1 SGHRS and CDR2 YFSETQ.

This clone showed up just a few times. The V gene is TRBV6-1, the J gene TRBJ1-5, with a tentative D call TRBD1 (6 bases). There are 15 residues in the CDR3. V was pared by 0 bases and J by 6 bases, with 12 bases between. Germline loops: CDR1 MNHNS, CDR2 SASEGT. The CDR3 sequence: CASSEAWAGVQPQHF. The DNA of the CDR3 is TGTGCCAGCAGTGAAGCGTGGGCAGGGGTTCAGCCCCAGCATTTT.